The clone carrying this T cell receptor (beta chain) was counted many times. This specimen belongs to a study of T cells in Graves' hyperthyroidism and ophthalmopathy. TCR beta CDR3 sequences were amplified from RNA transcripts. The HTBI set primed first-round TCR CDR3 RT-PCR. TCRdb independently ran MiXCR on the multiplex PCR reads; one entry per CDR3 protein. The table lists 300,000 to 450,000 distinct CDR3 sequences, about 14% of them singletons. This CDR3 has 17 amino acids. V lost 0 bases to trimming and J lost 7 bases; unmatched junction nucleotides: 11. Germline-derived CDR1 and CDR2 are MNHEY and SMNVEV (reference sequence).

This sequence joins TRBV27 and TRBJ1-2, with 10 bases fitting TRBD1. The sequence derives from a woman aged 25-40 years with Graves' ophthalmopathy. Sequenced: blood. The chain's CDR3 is CASSLSLIGQGESGYTF. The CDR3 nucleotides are TGTGCCAGCAGTTTATCTCTCATCGGACAGGGGGAGAGTGGCTACACCTTC.